These 8 T cell receptor beta chains came from one sample sequenced in a study of cytomegalovirus exposure and HLA in healthy donors. Researchers ran the PCR with 60 Vbeta and 13 Jbeta primers. Method: immunoSEQ multiplex PCR; TCRdb's copy keeps in-frame clones and lacks some. Of over 110,000 clones listed, around four fifths are singletons. The sample consisted of PBMCs. The receptors were sampled from a woman aged 55-75 years in good health and CMV-seropositive.

V and J are TRBV28 and TRBJ1-5; D unresolved. Germline CDR1 MDHEN, CDR2 SYDVKM. V shed 6 bases and J shed 0 bases, with 12 bases lying between them. The CDR3 loop spans 15 amino acids. The CDR3 DNA sequence: TGTGCCAGCAGACGGACTGTCCATAGCAATCAGCCCCAGCATTTT. Translating gives CASRRTVHSNQPQHF. Using reference TRBV28 and TRBJ1-5 for the parts outside the CDR3, the full variable domain is DVKVTQSSRYLVKRTGEKVFLECVQDMDHENMFWYRQDPGLGLRLIYFSYDVKMKEKGDIPEGYSVSREKKERFSLILESASTNQTSMYLCASRRTVHSNQPQHFGDGTRLSIL.

This clone was detected once. This sequence joins TRBV27 and TRBJ2-3; 11 nucleotides line up with TRBD1. Germline V gene sequence: CDR1 MNHEY, CDR2 SMNVEV (reference sequence). The J segment lost 1 base and the V segment lost 5 bases, leaving 17 bases of the junction unmatched. The CDR3 is made up of 20 amino acids. CDR3 coding DNA: TGTGCCAGCAGTCCGACCGGGACAGGGGGTCGGAGCTTGGGCACAGATACGCAGTATTTT. Translating it yields CASSPTGTGGRSLGTDTQYF.

Concerning this clone itself: Within the sample, other DNA sequences also encode this same CDR3. The V gene is TRBV5-1, the J gene TRBJ2-2; 9 bases are a match to TRBD1. The germline V gene has CDR1 SGHRS and CDR2 YFSETQ. The CDR3 has 15 amino acids. After removal of 4 bases from V and 1 base from J, the junction contained 2 bases not matched to a gene. CDR3 sequence reads: CASSVGQGNTGELFF. As DNA, the CDR3 is TGCGCCAGCAGCGTGGGACAGGGGAACACCGGGGAGCTGTTTTTT. The variable domain in full, with the rest retrieved from reference TRBV5-1 and TRBJ2-2, is KAGVTQTPRYLIKTRGQQVTLSCSPISGHRSVSWYQQTPGQGLQFLFEYFSETQRNKGNFPGRFSGRQFSNSRSEMNVSTLELGDSALYLCASSVGQGNTGELFFGEGSRLTVL.

This chain links TRBV6-5 with TRBJ2-5; TRBD1 matches 8 bases. Germline V lookup: CDR1 MNHEY, CDR2 SVGAGI. With V trimmed by 2 bases and J by 2 bases, 7 bases remained unmatched. The CDR3 is made up of 16 amino acids. In nucleotides, the CDR3 is TGTGCCAGCAGTTACGGGGACAGGACGATACAAGAGACCCAGTACTTC. Translating it yields CASSYGDRTIQETQYF.

CDR3 in DNA: TGTGCCAGCAGCCGCGGGAGACTAAACATTCAGTACTTC. This sequence encodes CASSRGRLNIQYF. The V and J genes are TRBV11-3 and TRBJ2-4, with 7 bases aligning to TRBD2. The CDR3 extends over 13 amino acids. With V trimmed by 5 bases and J by 6 bases, 4 bases remained unmatched. Germline CDR1 is SGHNT and CDR2 is YENEEA.

There are a few counts of this clone. The rearrangement uses TRBV5-6 and TRBJ1-5; a weak D match, TRBD1 (6 bases). Germline V CDR1 and CDR2: SGHDT, YYEEEE. With 4 bases removed from V and 4 bases from J, the gap between germline ends came to 12 bases. The CDR3 extends over 14 amino acids. The CDR3 is CASSKGQVNQPQHF. The CDR3 bases are TGTGCCAGCAGCAAGGGACAAGTTAATCAGCCCCAGCATTTT.

The chain joins TRBV15 to TRBJ2-6; weak D call: TRBD2 (6 bases). Germline V gives CDR1 LNHNV, CDR2 YYDKDF (reference sequence). The CDR3 is made up of 18 amino acids. The V gene lost 2 bases and the J gene lost 3 bases, with 17 bases spanning the gap. CDR3 sequence reads: CATSRTVGGVVGANVLTF. As DNA, the CDR3 is TGTGCCACCAGCAGAACGGTGGGAGGAGTGGTTGGGGCCAACGTCCTGACTTTC.

This clone was counted once. V and J are TRBV29-1 and TRBJ1-5, with D tentatively TRBD1 (6 bases). Germline V CDR1 and CDR2: SQVTM, ANQGSEA. With 4 bases removed from V and 9 bases from J, the gap between germline ends came to 13 bases. The CDR3 sequence is 12 residues long. In nucleotides, the CDR3 is TGCAGCGTTGTGGACAGCCTTGGGCCCCAGCATTTT. Residues: CSVVDSLGPQHF. Full variable domain (outside the CDR3, taken from reference TRBV29-1 and TRBJ1-5): SAVISQKPSRDICQRGTSLTIQCQVDSQVTMMFWYRQQPGQSLTLIATANQGSEATYESGFVIDKFPISRPNLTFSTLTVSNMSPEDSSIYLCSVVDSLGPQHFGDGTRLSIL.